Each of the 23 T cell receptor beta chains below was sequenced from the same sample in a study of CD8+ T cells in alopecia areata. The sequencing template was cDNA reverse transcribed from extracted RNA. Here immunoSEQ multiplex PCR was the method, and the copy in TCRdb shows in-frame clones only, minus some. Of about 110,000 clones in the sample, under 60% were seen once. The specimen was NKG2D-low CD8+ T cells sorted from blood. The source is a human donor with alopecia areata.

The chain carries TRBV5-1 and TRBJ1-5; the match to TRBD1 covers 7 bases. Unmatched junction bases numbered 18, after V lost 4 bases and J lost 2 bases. The CDR3 spans 19 residues. Germline V gives CDR1 SGHRS, CDR2 YFSETQ. The CDR3 here is CASSLYAPDRVSRNQPQHF. The CDR3, as DNA: TGCGCCAGCAGCCTATACGCCCCCGACAGGGTGAGCCGCAATCAGCCCCAGCATTTT. The variable domain in full, with the rest retrieved from reference TRBV5-1 and TRBJ1-5, is KAGVTQTPRYLIKTRGQQVTLSCSPISGHRSVSWYQQTPGQGLQFLFEYFSETQRNKGNFPGRFSGRQFSNSRSEMNVSTLELGDSALYLCASSLYAPDRVSRNQPQHFGDGTRLSIL.

The chain couples TRBV5-6 to TRBJ1-5; 7 bases agree with TRBD1. This CDR3 region has 15 residues. Germline V CDR1 and CDR2: SGHDT, YYEEEE. The V gene end was trimmed by 4 bases and the J gene end by 7 bases; junction bases not matched to a gene: 11. CDR3 coding DNA: TGTGCCAGCAGCATGGGAGACCCAGGGGGGCAGCCCCAGCATTTT. Its translation is CASSMGDPGGQPQHF.

This rearrangement joins TRBV2 to TRBJ2-1; D ambiguous. V lost 6 bases and J lost 6, with 3 bases in between. Germline loops: CDR1 SNHLY, CDR2 FYNNEI. There are 10 residues in the CDR3. The CDR3 is CASRGNEQFF. Written as DNA, the CDR3 is TGTGCCAGCAGGGGCAATGAGCAGTTCTTC.

The CDR3 sequence is CASSESSRAGASKNIQYF. DNA for the CDR3: TGTGCCAGCAGTGAGAGTAGTCGAGCGGGAGCTTCCAAAAACATTCAGTACTTC. The chain has TRBV2 and TRBJ2-4, with 8 positions matching TRBD2. This CDR3 has 18 residues. V was clipped by 3 bases and J by 2 bases; unmatched bases: 12. The germline gives CDR1 SNHLY, CDR2 FYNNEI.

This rearrangement joins TRBV2 to TRBJ2-2, with D possibly matching TRBD1 (5 bases). With 6 bases removed from V and 1 base from J, the gap between germline ends came to 9 bases. Germline V gene lookup returns CDR1 SNHLY and CDR2 FYNNEI. This CDR3 contains 14 residues. The CDR3 region has the DNA TGTGCCAGCAGCGTCGGACAGAACACCGGGGAGCTGTTTTTT. Encoded protein: CASSVGQNTGELFF.

The rearrangement joins TRBV5-1 to TRBJ2-7; tentatively, D is TRBD2 (5 bases). Germline CDR1 SGHRS, CDR2 YFSETQ. The V end was cut by 4 bases, the J end by 6 bases, with 8 bases between. The CDR3 length is 11 residues. This CDR3 reads CASSPGGEQYF. In nucleotides, the CDR3 is TGCGCCAGCAGCCCAGGAGGCGAGCAGTACTTC.

The V and J genes are TRBV14 and TRBJ2-2; TRBD1 agrees at 7 bases. This CDR3 contains 15 residues. V was pared by 5 bases and J by 2 bases, with 5 bases of the junction left unmatched. Looked up from germline, CDR1 is SGHDN and CDR2 is FVKESK. Written as DNA, the CDR3 is TGTGCCAGCAGCGCCCGGGACAGTAACACCGGGGAGCTGTTTTTT. It translates to CASSARDSNTGELFF.

The chain uses TRBV27 and TRBJ1-5, with a possible D match to TRBD1 (5 bases). The length of the CDR3 is 14 residues. Germline assignment: CDR1 MNHEY and CDR2 SMNVEV (reference sequence). The ends were cut back, 0 bases at V and 9 bases at J, with 12 bases in the middle. CDR3 loop: CASSLSRDRLPQHF. For the CDR3, the DNA is TGTGCCAGCAGTTTATCGAGGGACCGGTTGCCCCAGCATTTT.

The V gene is TRBV5-1, the J gene TRBJ1-1; the match to TRBD1 covers 7 bases. The CDR3 spans 14 residues. Germline V lookup: CDR1 SGHRS, CDR2 YFSETQ. Unmatched junction bases numbered 10, after V lost 8 bases and J lost 3 bases. CDR3 sequence (DNA): TGCGCCAGTTCATACAGGGGAACGGACACTGAAGCTTTCTTT. Amino acids: CASSYRGTDTEAFF.

This chain connects TRBV28 to TRBJ2-5; a weak D match, TRBD2 (6 bases). The J call may be wrong; the DNA end is better matched by TRBJ2-7. The CDR3 length is 14 residues. Germline V gene lookup returns CDR1 MDHEN and CDR2 SYDVKM. In nucleotides, the CDR3 is TGTGCCAGCAGTTGGGCGGGACCCGGGGGCGAGCAGTACTTC. Translating it yields CASSWAGPGGEQYF.

This rearrangement joins TRBV27 to TRBJ1-1; D unclear. CDR3 size: 11 residues. Germline V gene lookup returns CDR1 MNHEY and CDR2 SMNVEV (reference sequence). V was cut by 6 bases and J by 4 bases, with 6 bases left in between. Here the CDR3 DNA reads TGTGCCAGCAGATCCAGCACTGAAGCTTTCTTT. It translates to CASRSSTEAFF.

The chain couples TRBV29-1 to TRBJ2-3, with 7 bases aligning to TRBD2. There are 14 residues in the CDR3. CDR1 and CDR2 from the germline V gene are SQVTM and ANQGSEA. The V segment lost 4 bases and the J segment 1 base; nucleotides outside the gene matches: 5. As DNA, the CDR3 is TGCAGCGTTGTTTCCCGGGAGGGCACAGATACGCAGTATTTT. Its protein is CSVVSREGTDTQYF.

This clone appeared a few times. This chain uses TRBV10-3 with TRBJ2-3; D gene uncertain. Trimming pared 8 bases from V and 3 bases from J, leaving 18 bases between. The CDR3 sequence is 15 residues long. The germline gives CDR1 ENHRY, CDR2 SYGVKD. The CDR3 nucleotides are TGTGCCATCGCCCCCTTAGGGCCCCAGACAGATACGCAGTATTTT. This gives the protein CAIAPLGPQTDTQYF.

In its sample, this clone was seen many times. The chain employs TRBV7-9 and TRBJ2-7; D possibly matches TRBD1 or TRBD2 (6 bases each). This CDR3 is built from 15 residues. Trimming stripped 5 bases from V and 5 bases from J, with 19 bases between. Per the germline V gene, CDR1 is SEHNR and CDR2 is FQNEAQ (reference sequence). CDR3 DNA sequence: TGTGCCAGCAGCCCTCTTCGGGGGCGTCTAGACGAGCAGTACTTC. Protein product: CASSPLRGRLDEQYF.

The chain combines TRBV28 with TRBJ1-2; TRBD1 matches 9 bases. The CDR3 runs to 14 residues. The trim removed 5 bases at V and 4 bases at J, leaving 5 bases unmatched. The germline CDR1 and CDR2 sequences are MDHEN and SYDVKM. CDR3 residues: CASSTGGEIYGYTF. DNA for the CDR3: TGTGCCAGCAGTACAGGGGGCGAAATCTATGGCTACACCTTC.

V and J are TRBV10-3 and TRBJ2-7; 12 nucleotides match TRBD1. The CDR3 loop spans 13 amino acids. Germline-derived CDR1 and CDR2 are ENHRY and SYGVKD. V was pared by 9 bases and J by 7 bases, with 7 bases of the junction left unmatched. CDR3 residues: CAIPGQGAGEQYF. DNA of the CDR3: TGTGCCATACCGGGACAGGGGGCAGGTGAGCAGTACTTC.

This clone was observed a handful of times. The chain uses TRBV4-2 and TRBJ2-7; no reliable D call. The germline V and J ends were trimmed by 2 bases and 0 bases, with 11 bases remaining between them. The length of the CDR3 is 15 residues. Germline loops: CDR1 LGHNA, CDR2 YNFKEQ. CDR3 bases: TGTGCCAGCAGCCAAATTGTCGGCCTCTCCTACGAGCAGTACTTC. Protein sequence: CASSQIVGLSYEQYF.

In its sample, this clone was seen a few times. The chain uses TRBV13 and TRBJ1-1; D is uncertain. Germline CDR1 and CDR2: PRHDT and FYEKMQ (reference sequence). V was pared by 1 base and J by 3 bases, with 3 bases between. The CDR3 is made up of 12 amino acids. The CDR3 nucleotides read TGTGCCAGCAGCTTAGCCGACACTGAAGCTTTCTTT. Its protein product is CASSLADTEAFF.

CDR3 nucleotides: TGTGCCAGCAGTGAATTAATTGGGTCGACAGATACGCAGTATTTT. It yields the protein CASSELIGSTDTQYF. V gene TRBV25-1 combines with J gene TRBJ2-3; D is ambiguous. The germline V gene has CDR1 MGHDK and CDR2 SYGVNS. CDR3 size: 15 residues. Trimming shortened V by 1 base and J by 3 bases, and 11 bases separated the two germline ends.

The CDR3 spells CASSFTSRTYEQYF. CDR3 sequence (DNA): TGTGCCAGCAGCTTCACTAGCAGAACCTACGAGCAGTACTTC. This sequence joins TRBV11-2 and TRBJ2-7, with a tentative D call TRBD2 (6 bases). The germline CDR1 and CDR2 sequences are SGHAT and FQNNGV. The CDR3 loop spans 14 amino acids. V shed 3 bases and J shed 2 bases, with 11 bases lying between them.

The V gene is TRBV19, the J gene TRBJ2-7; tentatively, D is TRBD1 or TRBD2 (7 bases each). The CDR3 totals 15 residues. V gave up 7 bases and J gave up 3 bases, with 19 bases separating them. Germline V gene lookup returns CDR1 LNHDA and CDR2 SQIVND (reference sequence). The CDR3 DNA follows: TGTGCCAGTACCACAGGGGATAGCGGGTACTACGAGCAGTACTTC. Amino acids: CASTTGDSGYYEQYF.

This rearrangement joins TRBV6-5 to TRBJ2-7; TRBD2 is a possible D gene (5 bases). Germline V gene sequence: CDR1 MNHEY, CDR2 SVGAGI. The V gene lost 4 bases and the J gene lost 3 bases, with 16 bases spanning the gap. The CDR3 length is 15 residues. CDR3 DNA: TGTGCCAGCAGTTCTGTCAAGGCGGGCATCTACGAGCAGTACTTC. This codes for CASSSVKAGIYEQYF.

This sequence joins TRBV6-1 and TRBJ2-7, with D uncertain. V dropped 5 bases and J dropped 4 bases, with 12 bases sitting between them. The CDR3 is 13 residues long. The germline V gene has CDR1 MNHNS and CDR2 SASEGT. The chain's CDR3 is CASSPRPSYEQYF. CDR3 DNA: TGTGCCAGCAGTCCCCGACCCTCATACGAGCAGTACTTC.